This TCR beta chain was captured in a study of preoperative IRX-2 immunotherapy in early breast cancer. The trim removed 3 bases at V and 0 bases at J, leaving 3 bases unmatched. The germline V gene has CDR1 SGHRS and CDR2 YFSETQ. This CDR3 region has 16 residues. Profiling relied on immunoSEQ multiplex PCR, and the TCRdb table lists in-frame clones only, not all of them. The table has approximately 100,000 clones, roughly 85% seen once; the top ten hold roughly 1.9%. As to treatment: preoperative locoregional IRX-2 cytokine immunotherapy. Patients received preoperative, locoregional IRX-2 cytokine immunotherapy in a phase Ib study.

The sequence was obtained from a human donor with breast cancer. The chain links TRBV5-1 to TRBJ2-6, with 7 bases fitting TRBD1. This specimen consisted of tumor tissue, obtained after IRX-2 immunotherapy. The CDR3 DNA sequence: TGCGCCAGCAGCTCGGGACAGATCTCTGGGGCCAACGTCCTGACTTTC. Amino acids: CASSSGQISGANVLTF.